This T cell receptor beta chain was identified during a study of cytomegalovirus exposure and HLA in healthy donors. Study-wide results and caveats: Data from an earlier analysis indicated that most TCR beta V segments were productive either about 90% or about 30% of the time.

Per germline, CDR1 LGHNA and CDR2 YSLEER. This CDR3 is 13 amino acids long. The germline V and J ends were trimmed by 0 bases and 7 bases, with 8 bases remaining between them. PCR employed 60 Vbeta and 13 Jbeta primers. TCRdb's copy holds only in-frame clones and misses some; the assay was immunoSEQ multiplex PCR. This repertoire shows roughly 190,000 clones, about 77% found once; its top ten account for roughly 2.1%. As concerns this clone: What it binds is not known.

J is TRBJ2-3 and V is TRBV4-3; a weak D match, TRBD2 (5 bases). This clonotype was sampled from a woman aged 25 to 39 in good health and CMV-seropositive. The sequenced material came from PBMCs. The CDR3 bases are TGCGCCAGCAGCCAAGATCGGGATTATACGCAGTATTTT. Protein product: CASSQDRDYTQYF.